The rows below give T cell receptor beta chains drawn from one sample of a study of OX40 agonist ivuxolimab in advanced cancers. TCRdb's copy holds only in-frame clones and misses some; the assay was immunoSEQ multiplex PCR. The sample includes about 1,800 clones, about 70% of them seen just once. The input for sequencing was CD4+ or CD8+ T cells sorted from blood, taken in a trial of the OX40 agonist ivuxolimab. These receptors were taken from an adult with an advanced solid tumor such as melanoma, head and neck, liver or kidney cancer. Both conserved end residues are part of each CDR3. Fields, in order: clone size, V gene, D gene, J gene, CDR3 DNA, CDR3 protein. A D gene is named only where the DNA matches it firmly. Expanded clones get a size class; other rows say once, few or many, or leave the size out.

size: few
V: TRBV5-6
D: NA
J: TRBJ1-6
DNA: TGTGCCAGCAGCTTAGGGGTTAATCCAGGAACGGGTTCACCCCTCCACTTT
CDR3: CASSLGVNPGTGSPLHF

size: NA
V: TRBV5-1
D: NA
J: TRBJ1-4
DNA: TGCGCCAGCAGCTTGGGGAGGGTACTCGATGAAAAACTGTTTTTT
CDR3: CASSLGRVLDEKLFF

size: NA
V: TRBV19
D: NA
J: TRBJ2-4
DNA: TGTGCCAGTAGTTTATCCCGATGGGGGATTACGTACTTC
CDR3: CASSLSRWGITYF